These T cell receptor beta chains were read from a single sample in a study of shared clonotypes between healthy human individuals. The assay was immunoSEQ multiplex PCR, and TCRdb's table has in-frame clones only and misses some. Among hundreds of thousands of clones listed, around 96% were seen once. Sequencing input: naive CD8+ T cells sorted from blood. These receptors all stem from a woman between 25 and 40 years old in good health. CDR3s include the opening cysteine and the closing phenylalanine or tryptophan.

v_gene	j_gene	CDR3aa
TRBV30	TRBJ2-3	CAWSVPVPPADTQYF
TRBV6-1	TRBJ1-3	CASSEPTGISGNTIYF
TRBV6-9	TRBJ2-5	CASIGTGPQETQYF
TRBV27	TRBJ2-3	CASSSGTSGADTQYF
TRBV7-2	TRBJ1-1	CASSLITEAFF
TRBV7-9	TRBJ2-1	CASSLTPTGNEQFF
TRBV19	TRBJ2-7	CASSASGPGSYEQYF
TRBV5-6	TRBJ1-1	CASSFGNRDTEAFF
TRBV27	TRBJ2-3	CASSWTGIGSSSTDTQYF
TRBV4-1	TRBJ2-3	CASSLPLTDTQYF
TRBV7-8	TRBJ2-3	CASSLGGYPSTDTQYF
TRBV5-5	TRBJ2-7	CASGKTSYEQYF
TRBV5-4	TRBJ2-2	CASSLMRGDGELFF
TRBV9	TRBJ1-1	CASSTPGGHTEAFF
TRBV14	TRBJ2-1	CASYLADSSYNEQFF
TRBV5-4	TRBJ2-7	CASHTTYEQYF
TRBV2	TRBJ1-2	CASSEAWGARGYTF
TRBV27	TRBJ2-7	CASSLAGHDDEQYF